The 21 T cell receptor beta chains below were found in one sample sequenced in a study of blood T cell repertoires in COVID-19. Sequencing used immunoSEQ multiplex PCR; TCRdb keeps in-frame clones, though not all of them. Among 60,000 to 85,000 clones, roughly 84% were seen once, and the ten largest hold roughly 30%. Material for sequencing was peripheral blood. These receptors were collected from a woman aged 80 or older with active or convalescent COVID-19.

The V gene is TRBV5-1, the J gene TRBJ2-7; possible D gene TRBD2, 6 bases. V dropped 0 bases and J dropped 0 bases, with 10 bases sitting between them. CDR1 SGHRS and CDR2 YFSETQ come from the germline V gene. CDR3 length: 15 amino acids. The CDR3 DNA follows: TGCGCCAGCAGCTTGGGGCCGGGGGACTCCTACGAGCAGTACTTC. Translated, it gives CASSLGPGDSYEQYF.

In DNA form, the CDR3 reads TGTGCCAGCACCGGAAGACGGGAACAAGAGACCCAGTACTTC. Its protein product is CASTGRREQETQYF. The gene calls are TRBV6-6 and TRBJ2-5; a weak D match, TRBD2 (5 bases). This CDR3 region has 14 residues. Germline CDR1 MNHNY, CDR2 SVGAGI (reference sequence). Trimming removed 7 bases from V and 2 bases from J, with 14 bases in between.

V usage is TRBV6-2 or TRBV6-3 and J usage is TRBJ2-7; TRBD1 is a possible D gene (6 bases). Between the trimmed V and J ends, which lost 2 bases and 5 bases, there was a span of 13 bases. The CDR3 consists of 14 residues. CDR1 is MNHEY, CDR2 SVGEGT, per germline. Here the CDR3 reads CASSYGVGGNEQYF. The CDR3 nucleotides are TGTGCCAGCAGTTACGGGGTAGGGGGAAACGAGCAGTACTTC.

The rearrangement links TRBV7-2 to TRBJ1-2, with 8 bases identical to TRBD1. Trimming removed 5 bases from V and 1 base from J; junction bases left unmatched: 3. This CDR3 is 14 amino acids long. CDR1 is SGHTA and CDR2 is FQGNSA in the germline V gene. The CDR3 DNA reads as TGTGCCAGCAGCGGACAGGGCCTTAACTATGGCTACACCTTC. Amino acid sequence: CASSGQGLNYGYTF.

The chain employs TRBV5-1 and TRBJ2-7; perhaps TRBD1 as D (5 bases). This CDR3 contains 15 residues. Germline V lookup: CDR1 SGHRS, CDR2 YFSETQ. Trimming cost V 4 bases and J 4 bases, with 18 bases left between them. This chain's CDR3 is CASSTSGQGMYEQYF. The DNA of the CDR3 is TGCGCCAGCAGCACGAGTGGCCAGGGAATGTACGAGCAGTACTTC.

This chain links TRBV23-1 with TRBJ2-7; 12 bases match TRBD1. TRBV23-1 is an ORF for which the function is uncertain. V lost 1 base and J lost 7; bases outside the gene matches: 11. CDR3 length: 17 amino acids. The CDR3 DNA reads TGCGCCAGCAGTCAATTGGGGACAGGGGGCCCAACCTTGGAGCAGTACTTC. Amino acid sequence: CASSQLGTGGPTLEQYF.

This sequence joins TRBV2 and TRBJ2-1; D is uncertain. The CDR3 runs to 14 residues. CDR1 and CDR2 from the germline V gene are SNHLY and FYNNEI. The V gene lost 7 bases and the J gene lost 0 bases, with 10 bases spanning the gap. CDR3 nucleotide sequence: TGTGCCAGCACTTCATTCAGCTCCTACAATGAGCAGTTCTTC. Protein sequence: CASTSFSSYNEQFF.

The chain recombines TRBV6-5 with TRBJ1-5; possible D gene TRBD1, 5 bases. The length of the CDR3 is 12 residues. Germline lookup yields CDR1 MNHEY and CDR2 SVGAGI. Trimming pared 10 bases from V and 7 bases from J, leaving 14 bases between. CDR3 bases: TGTGCCACCCAAACCGGGGGACAGCCCCAGCATTTT. Translated, it gives CATQTGGQPQHF.

The chain combines TRBV5-8 with TRBJ1-1; TRBD1 might be the D (6 bases). Germline CDR1 and CDR2: SGHTS and YDEGEE. V lost 4 bases and J 0 bases, leaving 13 bases between the germline ends. This CDR3 contains 15 residues. As DNA, the CDR3 is TGTGCCAGCAGCCCGAGGCAGGGGATGAACACTGAAGCTTTCTTT. Encoded protein: CASSPRQGMNTEAFF.

A single count supports this clone. The chain couples TRBV5-4 to TRBJ2-3, with 8 bases matching TRBD1. This CDR3 has 18 amino acids. Germline-derived CDR1 and CDR2 are SGHNT and YYREEE (reference sequence). V lost 1 base, J lost 2 bases, and 12 bases stayed unmatched. The CDR3 here is CASSLKLLGQGLTDTQYF. The CDR3 nucleotides are TGTGCCAGCAGCTTGAAACTACTTGGACAGGGCCTCACAGATACGCAGTATTTT.

This rearrangement joins TRBV6-1 to TRBJ2-3; D gene uncertain. Germline lookup yields CDR1 MNHNS and CDR2 SASEGT. V was trimmed by 2 bases and J by 1 base, leaving 13 bases between them. The CDR3 spans 16 residues. The CDR3 DNA reads TGTGCCAGCAGTGAATCGCGAGGTTTGGGCACAGATACGCAGTATTTT. Its translation is CASSESRGLGTDTQYF.

The rearrangement joins TRBV19 to TRBJ1-6, with unresolved D. Germline CDR1 reads LNHDA; CDR2 reads SQIVND (reference sequence). The CDR3 extends over 16 amino acids. V was shortened by 5 bases and J by 9 bases, with 20 bases between the two germline ends. DNA for the CDR3: TGTGCCAGTAGTCCTGAGATAGGCCCGGCGGGTTCACCCCTCCACTTT. Translation: CASSPEIGPAGSPLHF. Looking up the rest from reference TRBV19 and TRBJ1-6 gives the full variable domain: DGGITQSPKYLFRKEGQNVTLSCEQNLNHDAMYWYRQDPGQGLRLIYYSQIVNDFQKGDIAEGYSVSREKKESFPLTVTSAQKNPTAFYLCASSPEIGPAGSPLHFGNGTRLTVT.

The V and J genes are TRBV7-2 and TRBJ1-2; D perhaps matches TRBD1 (6 bases). The CDR3 contains 13 residues. Germline V gene sequence: CDR1 SGHTA, CDR2 FQGNSA. V gave up 4 bases and J gave up 11 bases, with 17 bases separating them. CDR3 region: CASSSWGGGLYTF. Written as DNA, the CDR3 is TGTGCCAGCAGCTCATGGGGTGGGGGCCTTTACACCTTC.

V is TRBV14 and J is TRBJ2-5; no reliable D call. Germline V CDR1 and CDR2: SGHDN, FVKESK. This CDR3 comprises 15 residues. The V end was cut by 4 bases, the J end by 5 bases, with 17 bases between. Here the CDR3 DNA reads TGTGCCAGCAGCCGAAAACTCGATCCCTACGAGACCCAGTACTTC. It codes for CASSRKLDPYETQYF.

The V gene is TRBV19, the J gene TRBJ2-3, with TRBD2 identical over 7 bases. Unmatched junction bases numbered 10, after V lost 9 bases and J lost 4 bases. CDR3 length equals 14 residues. Germline V gives CDR1 LNHDA, CDR2 SQIVND (reference sequence). Here the CDR3 reads CASAPPGGSDTQYF. The CDR3 DNA reads TGTGCCAGCGCCCCCCCGGGGGGTTCAGATACGCAGTATTTT.

The chain couples TRBV5-8 to TRBJ2-3; 9 nucleotides align to TRBD1. CDR1 is SGHTS and CDR2 is YDEGEE in the germline V gene. The CDR3 sequence is 15 residues long. V shed 3 bases and J 5 bases; nucleotides not matched to a gene: 7. The CDR3 protein is CASSWTGVHQDTQYF. In nucleotides, the CDR3 is TGTGCCAGCAGCTGGACAGGGGTGCATCAAGATACGCAGTATTTT.

This clone turned up a few times. The genes are TRBV20-1 and TRBJ1-2; 9 bases align to TRBD1. The V gene's germline CDR1 is DFQATT and CDR2 SNEGSKA (reference sequence). V shed 6 bases and J 7 bases; nucleotides not matched to a gene: 3. CDR3 length: 11 residues. CDR3 nucleotides: TGCAGTGCCGGGACAGGGTCTGGCTACACCTTC. Protein: CSAGTGSGYTF.

The chain carries TRBV13 and TRBJ1-5, with D unclear. The V gene lost 6 bases and the J gene lost 1 base, with 10 bases spanning the gap. Per the germline V gene, CDR1 is PRHDT and CDR2 is FYEKMQ (reference sequence). There are 14 residues in the CDR3. The CDR3 reads CASSSRESNQPQHF. The CDR3 bases are TGTGCCAGCAGTAGCCGGGAAAGCAATCAGCCCCAGCATTTT. Full variable domain (missing parts from reference TRBV13 and TRBJ1-5): AAGVIQSPRHLIKEKRETATLKCYPIPRHDTVYWYQQGPGQDPQFLISFYEKMQSDKGSIPDRFSAQQFSDYHSELNMSSLELGDSALYFCASSSRESNQPQHFGDGTRLSIL.

V usage is TRBV6-6 and J usage is TRBJ1-5, with a possible D match to TRBD1 (5 bases). From germline, CDR1 is MNHNY and CDR2 SVGAGI (reference sequence). Trimming stripped 4 bases from V and 4 bases from J, with 11 bases between. This CDR3 spans 14 amino acids. CDR3 loop: CASSSNRQNQPQHF. CDR3 bases: TGTGCCAGCAGTTCCAACAGACAGAATCAGCCCCAGCATTTT.

The V call is TRBV4-1, the J call TRBJ1-5; the match to TRBD1 covers 7 bases. V was clipped by 1 base and J by 4 bases; unmatched bases: 4. The CDR3 spans 15 residues. Germline CDR1 and CDR2: MGHRA and YSYEKL. CDR3 sequence: CASSQGGQLNQPQHF. In DNA, the CDR3 is TGCGCCAGCAGCCAAGGGGGACAGCTGAATCAGCCCCAGCATTTT.

This clone was counted only a few times. The chain carries TRBV7-2 and TRBJ1-2; 9 nucleotides agree with TRBD1. The CDR3 sequence is 15 residues long. Germline assignment: CDR1 SGHTA and CDR2 FQGNSA. Trimming cost V 4 bases and J 7 bases; bases outside gene matches: 10. CDR3 region: CASSSGTGRGVGYTF. DNA of the CDR3: TGTGCCAGCAGCTCCGGGACAGGGAGGGGAGTTGGCTACACCTTC.